The clone carrying this T cell receptor beta chain was detected many times. This entry belongs to a study of early T cells in non-severe SARS-CoV-2 infection. Study summary: The authors sequenced bulk RNA from unsorted whole blood, leaving chains unpaired.

CDR1 and CDR2 from the germline V gene are MNHNS and SASEGT. The CDR3 consists of 15 residues. Trimming cost V 5 bases and J 3 bases, with 14 bases left between them. The protocol attached unique molecular identifiers to individual cDNA molecules. TCRdb itself ran the 5' RACE reads through MiXCR, one entry per CDR3 protein. The profile shows fewer than 60,000 distinct CDR3 sequences, about 4% of them singletons. The TCR sequence derives from an adult who was a healthcare worker with PCR-confirmed SARS-CoV-2 infection or an uninfected control (not recorded which). The V gene is TRBV6-1, the J gene TRBJ1-3, with a possible D match to TRBD1 (5 bases). The sample consisted of whole blood. CDR3 nucleotides: TGTGCCAGCAGTTATGCGGGGGACGGTGGAAACACCATATATTTT. It specifies CASSYAGDGGNTIYF.